This T cell receptor beta chain derives from a study of cytomegalovirus exposure and HLA in healthy donors. General study results and limits: TCR beta V- and J-gene trimming, according to a later analysis, was linked to a missense DCLRE1C variant. In a later analysis, productive TCRs from donors in an Asian-associated ancestry cluster reportedly carried fewer N-insertions than the cohort mean.

As to this clone: The antigen remains unidentified.

This PCR relied on a set of 60 Vbeta primers and 13 Jbeta primers. The data were produced by immunoSEQ multiplex PCR, yet TCRdb's version contains in-frame clones alone and is incomplete. The sample records fewer than 140,000 clones, 65% to 80% being singletons. The CDR3 extends over 13 amino acids. Trimming shortened V by 6 bases and J by 7 bases, and 12 bases separated the two germline ends. The germline CDR1 and CDR2 sequences are LNHNV and YYDKDF (reference sequence). The chain has TRBV15 and TRBJ2-2; D is perhaps TRBD1 (5 bases). The sequenced material came from PBMCs. The source of this sequence is a woman between 50 and 59 years old in good health and CMV-seropositive. The CDR3 DNA reads as TGTGCCACCAGAGGACAAACTTTCGGGGAGCTGTTTTTT. It yields the protein CATRGQTFGELFF.